This T cell receptor beta chain was sequenced during a study of human T cells and chemical hapten exposure. Overall study results and limits: TCRs above 1 in 1000 frequency stayed constant with DPC sensitization.

This CDR3 has 15 amino acids. Germline V CDR1 and CDR2: SGHKS, YYEKEE (reference sequence). Trimming removed 3 bases at V and 1 base at J, with 14 bases between. Within the library, unique molecular identifiers were attached to each individual cDNA molecule. Original processing notes: Sample-level TCR yields exhibited a median of 95,638, with a range of roughly 20,000 to 750,000. Each CDR3 protein is one row after TCRdb ran MiXCR on the reads. These V and J calls derive from TCRdb rather than the authors' analysis. The table records more than 950 distinct CDR3 sequences, around four fifths of them present only once. About this clonotype: The antigen remains undetermined.

Total RNA was extracted from unfractionated whole blood. The material sequenced was whole blood. J is TRBJ2-7 and V is TRBV5-5; D perhaps matches TRBD1 (6 bases). This receptor was obtained from a human donor with alopecia, or a healthy volunteer (not recorded which). Some clones in this sample may be carry-over from other donors' samples. This table probably holds off-target reads from a library built for another chain. CDR3: CASSSRQGPSYEQYF. In nucleotides, the CDR3 is TGTGCCAGCAGCTCCCGGCAGGGGCCATCCTACGAGCAGTACTTC.